This T cell receptor (beta chain) is drawn from a study of response to subunit inactivated influenza vaccine. General study results and limits: Few new T cells, the authors suggested, are recruited by each seasonal influenza vaccination.

Trimming took 2 bases from V and 6 from J, leaving 8 bases between them. The CDR3 has 12 residues. From germline, CDR1 is SGHNT and CDR2 YYREEE (reference sequence). A few counts support this clonotype. Its cognate antigen is unknown. TCRdb redid the calling of the RT-PCR reads with MiXCR, one entry per CDR3 protein. Of 530,000 or so distinct CDR3 sequences in the sample, 14% were seen once. The clonotype comes from a man aged 50 to 59 who received an inactivated influenza vaccine. This material consisted of PBMCs from blood, taken roughly 12 days after vaccination. V and J are TRBV5-4 and TRBJ1-2; D may be TRBD1 (5 bases). The CDR3, as DNA: TGTGCCAGCAGCTTTCGGGGCCATGGCTACACCTTC. Translating gives CASSFRGHGYTF.